The 9 T cell receptor beta chains below come from one sample, sequenced in a study of prognosis after radiotherapy for stage I lung cancer. Amplicons of TCR beta CDR3 were generated from genomic DNA by two-round multiplex PCR. Round one of PCR was performed, and it used primers specific to each TRBV and TRBJ gene. TCRdb called the multiplex PCR reads again in MiXCR, with one record for every CDR3 protein. The data hold 50,000 to 75,000 distinct CDR3 sequences, with 26% observed a single time. The sample here was PBMCs, taken before or after stereotactic body radiation therapy (not recorded which). The receptors originated from a donor aged 50 or older with non-small cell lung cancer.

This clonotype was counted many times. The chain employs TRBV10-3 and TRBJ1-2; D unresolved. The CDR3 loop spans 14 amino acids. Trimming left V 2 bases short and J 2 bases short, with 9 bases between. Germline CDR1 is ENHRY and CDR2 is SYGVKD. CDR3 bases: TGTGCCATCAGTGAGGGGCAGGCCAACTATGGCTACACCTTC. Translation gives CAISEGQANYGYTF.

Many counts were recorded for this clonotype. The CDR3: CSVTRSYNEQFF. CDR3 DNA sequence: TGCAGTGTAACCCGCTCCTACAATGAGCAGTTCTTC. The chain links TRBV20-1 to TRBJ2-1; no clear D. The CDR3 spans 12 residues. V was clipped by 7 bases and J by 0 bases, with 7 bases between them. CDR1 and CDR2 from the germline V gene are DFQATT and SNEGSKA (reference sequence).

The chain links TRBV19 to TRBJ1-5, with D hard to call. The CDR3 length is 15 residues. Germline CDR1 reads LNHDA; CDR2 reads SQIVND (reference sequence). Trimming removed 3 bases from V and 1 base from J, with 10 bases in between. The CDR3 loop reads CASSITWNSNQPQHF. CDR3 sequence (DNA): TGTGCCAGTAGTATTACATGGAACAGCAATCAGCCCCAGCATTTT.

This chain joins TRBV18 and TRBJ2-4; D gene uncertain. The CDR3 loop spans 14 amino acids. Trimming took off 1 base at V and 6 bases at J, with 10 bases between the two ends. The germline V gene encodes CDR1 KGHSH and CDR2 LQKENI. CDR3: CASSPRRAGNIQYF. The CDR3 DNA reads as TGTGCCAGCTCACCACGCCGGGCCGGAAACATTCAGTACTTC. Drawing the rest from reference TRBV18 and TRBJ2-4, the complete variable domain is NAGVMQNPRHLVRRRGQEARLRCSPMKGHSHVYWYRQLPEEGLKFMVYLQKENIIDESGMPKERFSAEFPKEGPSILRIQQVVRGDSAAYFCASSPRRAGNIQYFGAGTRLSVL.

The chain uses TRBV18 and TRBJ2-7, with 7 bases aligning to TRBD2. CDR1 is KGHSH, CDR2 LQKENI, per germline. The CDR3 has 16 amino acids. With V trimmed by 0 bases and J by 5 bases, 10 bases remained unmatched. CDR3 residues: CASSPPVGGARDEQYF. In DNA form, the CDR3 reads TGTGCCAGCTCACCACCGGTGGGAGGGGCAAGGGACGAGCAGTACTTC.

Ten or more counts support this clonotype. The V and J genes are TRBV19 and TRBJ1-2; tentatively, D is TRBD1 (6 bases). V was cut by 4 bases and J by 3 bases, with 18 bases left in between. Germline V gene data show CDR1 as LNHDA and CDR2 as SQIVND (reference sequence). The length of the CDR3 is 16 residues. The CDR3 sequence is CASSTNPRTDDYGYTF. The CDR3, as DNA: TGTGCCAGTAGTACCAACCCTAGGACAGATGACTATGGCTACACCTTC.

This clonotype was recorded at least ten times. This rearrangement joins TRBV4-3 to TRBJ2-7; the match to TRBD1 covers 7 bases. CDR1 and CDR2 from the germline V gene are LGHNA and YSLEER. The CDR3 is 16 amino acids. The V segment lost 1 base and the J segment 1 base; nucleotides outside the gene matches: 7. In DNA form, the CDR3 reads TGCGCCAGCAGCCAAGGCCCCTGGGACAGATCCTACGAGCAGTACTTC. Translated, it gives CASSQGPWDRSYEQYF.

For this clonotype: A much larger clone sits a single nucleotide away, making a read error possible. V usage is TRBV7-2 and J usage is TRBJ1-2; D unresolved. The germline V gene has CDR1 SGHTA and CDR2 FQGNSA. The CDR3 covers 12 residues. The CDR3 spells CASSLVTVGYNF. The CDR3 coding sequence is TGTGCCAGCAGCCTCGTGACTGTTGGCTACAACTTC.

This clonotype occurred a few times. A far larger clone is one nucleotide away, so this likely arose from a read error. This chain uses TRBV6-4 with TRBJ2-7, with D perhaps being TRBD1 or TRBD2 (6 bases each). The CDR3 has 15 residues. Germline-derived CDR1 and CDR2 are MRHNA and SNTAGT. V shed 3 bases and J shed 4 bases, with 16 bases lying between them. In DNA form, the CDR3 reads TGTGCCAGCAGTGAAGGGGGGAGCAGGCCGTACGAGCAGTACTTC. This sequence encodes CASSEGGSRPYEQYF.